Detailed here is one T cell receptor beta chain. This sample is drawn from a study of blood T cell repertoires in COVID-19. On the study more broadly: From T cells, B-cell-depleted T cells, or PBMCs came the material, which was cDNA or gDNA.

This CDR3 contains 17 residues. The germline V gene has CDR1 SGHTA and CDR2 FQGNSA. Losses at the gene ends were 6 bases for V and 0 bases for J; bases not matched to a gene: 8. Some clones are missing from TCRdb's copy, which holds only in-frame ones; the method was immunoSEQ multiplex PCR. The sample lists 300,000 to 350,000 clones; around 85% were seen once. This chain links TRBV7-2 with TRBJ1-3; 10 bases map to TRBD1. The sequence derives from a man aged 25-40 years who had recovered from COVID-19. The sample consisted of PBMCs or T cells enriched from blood (not recorded which). The CDR3 sequence is CASSQRQGALSGNTIYF. For the CDR3, the DNA is TGTGCCAGCAGTCAACGACAGGGGGCTCTCTCTGGAAACACCATATATTTT. Looking up the rest from reference TRBV7-2 and TRBJ1-3 gives the full variable domain: GAGVSQSPSNKVTEKGKDVELRCDPISGHTALYWYRQSLGQGLEFLIYFQGNSAPDKSGLPSDRFSAERTGGSVSTLTIQRTQQEDSAVYLCASSQRQGALSGNTIYFGEGSWLTVV.